This T cell receptor (beta chain) was identified in a study of control samples from healthy donors and cancer patients (dated by TCRdb to 2020 to 2021). From its cysteine to its phenylalanine, the CDR3 spans 13 amino acids. Just CDR3 DNA is preserved here, 39 bases in frame from base 1. V is pared back by 5 bases and J by 8 bases, with 10 bases lying between the germline termini. The germline V gene specifies SGHTA as CDR1 and FQGTGA as CDR2. Points on this clone: What this receptor recognizes is not known. Base qualities are missing; no much larger clone stands one base away.

Library preparation used the immunoSEQ multiplex PCR assay. What TCRdb holds here is the immuneACCESS table cut down to in-frame rearrangements. Part of the clones is not present; checked against another copy, under half of the missing clones reflect an unresolved V gene, and the others are unexplained. For this sample there are some 130,000 clones; 90% to 95% appear just once. More than 1.5% of the sample belongs to the ten largest clones. The sequence was collected from a man in his forties or fifties with head and neck cancer. This receptor chain uses TRBV7-3 and TRBJ1-6; the D gene assignment is ambiguous. Sequences were obtained from PBMCs. The CDR3 loop reads CASSRRLDSPLHF. The bases read TGTGCCAGCAGCCGACGTTTAGATTCACCCCTCCACTTT.